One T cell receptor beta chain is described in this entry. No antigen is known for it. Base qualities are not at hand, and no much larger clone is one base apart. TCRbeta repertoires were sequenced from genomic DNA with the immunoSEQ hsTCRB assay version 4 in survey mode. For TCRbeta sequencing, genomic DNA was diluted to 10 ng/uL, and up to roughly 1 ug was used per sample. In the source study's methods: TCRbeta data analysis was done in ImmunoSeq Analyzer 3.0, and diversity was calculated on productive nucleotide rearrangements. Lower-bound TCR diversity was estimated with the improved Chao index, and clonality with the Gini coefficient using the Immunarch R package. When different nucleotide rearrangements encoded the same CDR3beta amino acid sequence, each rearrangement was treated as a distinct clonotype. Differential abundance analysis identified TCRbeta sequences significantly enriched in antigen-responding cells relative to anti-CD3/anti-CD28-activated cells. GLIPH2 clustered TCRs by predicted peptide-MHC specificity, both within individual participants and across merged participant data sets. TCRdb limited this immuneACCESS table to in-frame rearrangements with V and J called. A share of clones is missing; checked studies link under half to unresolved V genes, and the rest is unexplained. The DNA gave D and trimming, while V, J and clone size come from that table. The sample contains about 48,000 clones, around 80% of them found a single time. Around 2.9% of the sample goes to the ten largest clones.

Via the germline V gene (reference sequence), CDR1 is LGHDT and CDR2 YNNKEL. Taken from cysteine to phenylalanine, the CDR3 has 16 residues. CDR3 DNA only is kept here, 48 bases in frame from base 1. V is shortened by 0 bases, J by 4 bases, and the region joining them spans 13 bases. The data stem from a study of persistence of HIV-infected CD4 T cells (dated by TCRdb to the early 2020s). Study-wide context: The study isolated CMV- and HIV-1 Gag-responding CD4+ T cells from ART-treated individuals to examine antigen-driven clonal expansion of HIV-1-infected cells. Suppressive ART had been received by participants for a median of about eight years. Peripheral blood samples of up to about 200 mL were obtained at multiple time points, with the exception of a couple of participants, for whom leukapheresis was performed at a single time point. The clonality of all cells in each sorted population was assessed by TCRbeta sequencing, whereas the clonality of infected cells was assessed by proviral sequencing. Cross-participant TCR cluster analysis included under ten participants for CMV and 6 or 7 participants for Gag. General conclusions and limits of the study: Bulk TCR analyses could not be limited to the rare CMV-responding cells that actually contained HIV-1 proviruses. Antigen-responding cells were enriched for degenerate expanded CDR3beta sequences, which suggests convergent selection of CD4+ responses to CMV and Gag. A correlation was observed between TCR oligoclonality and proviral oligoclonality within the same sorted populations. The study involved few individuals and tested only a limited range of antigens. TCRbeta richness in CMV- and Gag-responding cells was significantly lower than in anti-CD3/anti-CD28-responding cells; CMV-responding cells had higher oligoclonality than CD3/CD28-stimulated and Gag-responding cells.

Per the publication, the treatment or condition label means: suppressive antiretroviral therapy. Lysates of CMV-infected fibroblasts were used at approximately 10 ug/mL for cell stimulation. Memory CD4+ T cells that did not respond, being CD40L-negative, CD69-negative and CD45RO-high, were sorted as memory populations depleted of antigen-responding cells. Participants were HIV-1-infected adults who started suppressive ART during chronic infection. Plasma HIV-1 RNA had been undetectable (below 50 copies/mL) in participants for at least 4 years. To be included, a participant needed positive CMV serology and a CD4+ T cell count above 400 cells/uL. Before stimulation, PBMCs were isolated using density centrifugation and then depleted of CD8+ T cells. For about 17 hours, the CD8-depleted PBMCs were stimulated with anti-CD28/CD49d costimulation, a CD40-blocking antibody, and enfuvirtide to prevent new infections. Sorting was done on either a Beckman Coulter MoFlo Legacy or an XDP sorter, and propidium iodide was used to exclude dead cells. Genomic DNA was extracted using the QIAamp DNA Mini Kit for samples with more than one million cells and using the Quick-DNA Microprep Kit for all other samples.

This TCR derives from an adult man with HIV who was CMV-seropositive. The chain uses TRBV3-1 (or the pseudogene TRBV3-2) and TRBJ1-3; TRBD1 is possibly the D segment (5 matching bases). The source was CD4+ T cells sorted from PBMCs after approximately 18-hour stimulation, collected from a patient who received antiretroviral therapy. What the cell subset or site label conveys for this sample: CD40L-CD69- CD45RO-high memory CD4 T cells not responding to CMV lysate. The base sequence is TGTGCCAGCAGCCAAGATCCGGTAGGGGCCGGAAACACCATATATTTT. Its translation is CASSQDPVGAGNTIYF.